This T cell receptor (beta chain) was retrieved from a study of CD8+CD57+ T cells in acquired aplastic anemia. Whole-study context: Sorted CD4+ and CD8+ cells yielded DNA averaging around 3.5 ug.

In patients chosen for sequencing, flow cytometry had shown CD8+CD57+ cell expansion. CDR3 length: 14 amino acids. CDR1 and CDR2 from the germline V gene are SGHDT and YYEEEE. V gave up 4 bases and J gave up 6 bases, with 17 bases separating them. The template used for profiling TCR beta VDJ and CDR3 was genomic DNA. TCRdb independently ran MiXCR on the reads; one entry per CDR3 protein. This table holds 200,000 or so distinct CDR3 sequences, around 45% found once. Source material: sorted CD4+, CD8+, or CD8+CD57+ T cells (not recorded which) from PBMCs. The clonotype comes from a human donor with aplastic anemia. The rearrangement joins TRBV5-6 to TRBJ2-7; D not resolved. Written as DNA, the CDR3 is TGTGCCAGCAGCCAAAAGAGGATTCGGGTCGAGCAGTACTTC. Translating it yields CASSQKRIRVEQYF.